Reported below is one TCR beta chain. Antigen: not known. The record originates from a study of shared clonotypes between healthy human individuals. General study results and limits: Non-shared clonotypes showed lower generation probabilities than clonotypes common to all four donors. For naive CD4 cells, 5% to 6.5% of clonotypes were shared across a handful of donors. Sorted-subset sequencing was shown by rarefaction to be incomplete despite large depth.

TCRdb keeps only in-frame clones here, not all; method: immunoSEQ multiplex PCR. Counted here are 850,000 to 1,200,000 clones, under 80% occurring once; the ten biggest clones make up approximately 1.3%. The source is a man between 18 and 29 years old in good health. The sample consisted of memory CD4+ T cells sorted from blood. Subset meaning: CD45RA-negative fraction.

CDR3 protein: CASSLLHLAGETQYF. CDR3 sequence (DNA): TGTGCCAGCAGCTTGCTTCATCTAGCGGGAGAGACCCAGTACTTC. The chain recombines TRBV5-6 with TRBJ2-5, with TRBD2 matching over 8 bases. V dropped 1 base and J dropped 4; count of bases not matched to a gene: 6. Germline V gives CDR1 SGHDT, CDR2 YYEEEE. The CDR3 spans 15 residues.